This T cell receptor (beta chain) appears in the sequencing data of a study of blood T cell repertoires in COVID-19. Clones were read by immunoSEQ multiplex PCR, and TCRdb kept only the in-frame ones, dropping some. This table holds around 110,000 clones, roughly four fifths found once. Deletions cut 2 bases from V and 2 bases from J, with 3 bases between. This CDR3 is 12 amino acids long. Germline V gives CDR1 MDHEN, CDR2 SYDVKM. The gene calls are TRBV28 and TRBJ1-2, with D uncertain. The sequenced sample was peripheral blood. This sequence was found in a man older than 75 with COVID-19, enrolled during active disease. The CDR3 is CASSLENYGYTF. The CDR3 DNA follows: TGTGCCAGCAGTTTAGAGAACTATGGCTACACCTTC.